The clone carrying this T cell receptor beta chain occurred a few times. A single record per CDR3 protein comes from TCRdb applying MiXCR to the RT-PCR reads. This table holds about 620,000 distinct CDR3 sequences, around 11% found once. The data stem from a study of response to subunit inactivated influenza vaccine. The data were also submitted as part of a second study, on T cells expressing NK-cell markers. From that paper: As the method of synthesis, 5'RACE template switching with UMIs yielded TCR beta cDNA.

The specimen comprised PBMCs from blood, sampled on the day of vaccination. This receptor was identified in a man aged 50-59 years who received an inactivated influenza vaccine.

This CDR3 is CATSDFRVRRTEAFF. CDR3 bases: TGTGCCACCAGTGATTTTCGGGTGAGGAGGACTGAAGCTTTCTTT. This chain connects TRBV24-1 to TRBJ1-1; D not resolved. V lost 1 base and J 5 bases, leaving 13 bases between the germline ends. Looked up from germline, CDR1 is KGHDR and CDR2 is SFDVKD. The CDR3 sequence is 15 residues long.